These 20 T cell receptor beta chains share one sample of origin, sequenced in a study of T cells in narcolepsy. Assay used: immunoSEQ multiplex PCR; TCRdb lists only in-frame clones, some missing. Of roughly 34,000 clones in the sample, about nine tenths were seen once. Material for sequencing was CD45RA- memory CD4+ T cells from PBMCs. The receptors were sampled from a human donor with narcolepsy.

The CDR3 is CASSWGAINSNQPQHF. DNA of the CDR3: TGTGCCAGCAGCTGGGGGGCAATTAATAGCAATCAGCCCCAGCATTTT. The genes are TRBV28 and TRBJ1-5; possibly TRBD1 for D (6 bases). V dropped 6 bases and J dropped 0 bases, with 15 bases sitting between them. The germline CDR1 and CDR2 sequences are MDHEN and SYDVKM. The CDR3 length is 16 residues. The whole variable domain, remainder taken from reference TRBV28 and TRBJ1-5, is DVKVTQSSRYLVKRTGEKVFLECVQDMDHENMFWYRQDPGLGLRLIYFSYDVKMKEKGDIPEGYSVSREKKERFSLILESASTNQTSMYLCASSWGAINSNQPQHFGDGTRLSIL.

This clone showed up just once. The V gene is TRBV6-6, the J gene TRBJ1-4, with D tentatively TRBD1 (6 bases). The V gene's germline CDR1 is MNHNY and CDR2 SVGAGI (reference sequence). The length of the CDR3 is 15 residues. Trimming took 8 bases from V and 0 from J, leaving 13 bases between them. CDR3 sequence (DNA): TGTGCCAGCTCTCGACAGGCATCAACTAATGAAAAACTGTTTTTT. Its translation is CASSRQASTNEKLFF.

The chain uses TRBV6-1 and TRBJ2-7, with unresolved D. Germline assignment: CDR1 MNHNS and CDR2 SASEGT. Trimming cost V 3 bases and J 6 bases, with 9 bases left between them. The CDR3 length is 12 residues. The DNA of the CDR3 is TGTGCCAGCAGTGAGGGTCTTACCGAGCAGTACTTC. Its translation: CASSEGLTEQYF.

The gene calls are TRBV6-6 and TRBJ2-5; TRBD1 aligns across 7 bases. CDR1 and CDR2 from the germline V gene are MNHNY and SVGAGI (reference sequence). V trimming: 5 bases; J trimming: 3 bases; junction bases outside the gene matches: 3. The CDR3 is made up of 13 amino acids. The CDR3 loop reads CASSRQGEETQYF. The CDR3 DNA reads as TGTGCCAGCAGTCGGCAGGGGGAAGAGACCCAGTACTTC.

The rearrangement uses TRBV18 and TRBJ2-2; D gene uncertain. Trimming removed 3 bases at V and 0 bases at J, with 11 bases between. Germline CDR1 reads KGHSH; CDR2 reads LQKENI. CDR3 length equals 16 residues. The CDR3 spells CASSPRPVPNTGELFF. The CDR3 region has the DNA TGTGCCAGCTCACCCCGTCCCGTCCCGAACACCGGGGAGCTGTTTTTT.

This rearrangement joins TRBV7-2 to TRBJ1-5; no clear D gene. The V gene's germline CDR1 is SGHTA and CDR2 FQGNSA. The CDR3 is made up of 14 amino acids. V was pared by 4 bases and J by 2 bases, with 9 bases between. CDR3: CASSSRAGNQPQHF. Here the CDR3 DNA reads TGTGCCAGCAGCTCCCGAGCGGGCAATCAGCCCCAGCATTTT.

The V call is TRBV4-2, the J call TRBJ1-3; perhaps TRBD1 as D (6 bases). The CDR3 consists of 14 residues. CDR1 and CDR2 from the germline V gene are LGHNA and YNFKEQ. Trimming removed 0 bases from V and 3 bases from J, with 6 bases in between. Here the CDR3 DNA reads TGTGCCAGCAGCCAAGAACAGGGTGGAAACACCATATATTTT. Protein: CASSQEQGGNTIYF.

This clone was counted a single time. The J gene is TRBJ2-6, the V gene TRBV5-6; D is unresolved. This CDR3 comprises 17 residues. The germline V gene encodes CDR1 SGHDT and CDR2 YYEEEE. V was cut by 3 bases and J by 0 bases, with 13 bases left in between. This CDR3 is CASSSTKIDSGANVLTF. CDR3 bases: TGTGCCAGCAGCTCAACTAAGATTGACTCTGGGGCCAACGTCCTGACTTTC.

The chain recombines TRBV19 with TRBJ2-1; 9 bases fit TRBD1. CDR1 and CDR2 from the germline V gene are LNHDA and SQIVND (reference sequence). V trimming: 5 bases; J trimming: 6 bases; junction bases outside the gene matches: 11. The CDR3 totals 16 residues. CDR3 DNA: TGTGCCAGTAGTGCTGGTTGGGGGACAGGGACCAATGAGCAGTTCTTC. Translation gives CASSAGWGTGTNEQFF.

J is TRBJ1-5 and V is TRBV6-6; D is possibly TRBD1 (5 bases). In germline, CDR1 is MNHNY, CDR2 SVGAGI (reference sequence). The CDR3 runs 15 residues. Trimming pared 6 bases from V and 4 bases from J, leaving 16 bases between. The CDR3 protein is CASSPEAGWNQPQHF. CDR3 in DNA: TGTGCCAGCAGCCCGGAGGCAGGGTGGAATCAGCCCCAGCATTTT.

This clone was seen a few times. The chain employs TRBV2 and TRBJ1-4, with D possibly being TRBD1 (5 bases). Germline values: CDR1 SNHLY, CDR2 FYNNEI. The ends were cut back, 6 bases at V and 8 bases at J, with 19 bases in the middle. The CDR3 length is 15 residues. This CDR3 is CASSATEGLGEKLFF. The CDR3 DNA reads TGTGCCAGCAGCGCGACGGAGGGACTTGGGGAAAAACTGTTTTTT. The variable domain in full, completed from reference TRBV2 and TRBJ1-4, reads EPEVTQTPSHQVTQMGQEVILRCVPISNHLYFYWYRQILGQKVEFLVSFYNNEISEKSEIFDDQFSVERPDGSNFTLKIRSTKLEDSAMYFCASSATEGLGEKLFFGSGTQLSVL.

This chain connects TRBV19 to TRBJ2-1, with 9 bases aligning to TRBD2. V lost 6 bases, J lost 6 bases, and 9 bases stayed unmatched. Per the germline V gene, CDR1 is LNHDA and CDR2 is SQIVND (reference sequence). This CDR3 has 15 residues. CDR3 bases: TGTGCCAGTAGCCATGGGGCGGGGGGGCGCAATGAGCAGTTCTTC. Amino acid sequence: CASSHGAGGRNEQFF.

This chain joins TRBV19 and TRBJ2-7; 8 nucleotides align to TRBD1. This CDR3 comprises 14 residues. Per germline, CDR1 LNHDA and CDR2 SQIVND (reference sequence). The V gene end was trimmed by 5 bases and the J gene end by 1 base; junction bases not matched to a gene: 4. This chain's CDR3 is CASSPRGRSYEQYF. In nucleotides, the CDR3 is TGTGCCAGTAGTCCCAGGGGGCGATCCTACGAGCAGTACTTC.

The chain links TRBV30 to TRBJ1-5; TRBD1 aligns across 7 bases. Germline-derived CDR1 and CDR2 are GTSNPN and SVGIG (reference sequence). Trimming at V came to 0 bases and at J to 6 bases, leaving 8 bases not matched to a gene. The CDR3 contains 15 residues. DNA of the CDR3: TGTGCCTGGAGTGTCTCGACAGGGAAGGGTCAGCCCCAGCATTTT. Protein product: CAWSVSTGKGQPQHF.

V and J are TRBV29-1 and TRBJ2-7; 10 bases fit TRBD2. The CDR3 is 13 amino acids. With V trimmed by 5 bases and J by 5 bases, 6 bases remained unmatched. The germline CDR1 and CDR2 sequences are SQVTM and ANQGSEA. The CDR3 is CSVPSGSSDEQYF. The CDR3 region has the DNA TGCAGCGTTCCTAGCGGGAGTAGCGACGAGCAGTACTTC.

The chain is built from TRBV7-2 and TRBJ2-5, with TRBD1 as a possible D gene (6 bases). The CDR3 totals 13 residues. Trimming pared 6 bases from V and 5 bases from J, leaving 13 bases between. From germline, CDR1 is SGHTA and CDR2 FQGNSA. CDR3 sequence: CASRPGVRETQYF. The CDR3 coding sequence is TGTGCCAGCAGACCAGGGGTTCGGGAGACCCAGTACTTC. Based on the CDR3 plus reference TRBV7-2 and TRBJ2-5, the full variable domain is GAGVSQSPSNKVTEKGKDVELRCDPISGHTALYWYRQSLGQGLEFLIYFQGNSAPDKSGLPSDRFSAERTGGSVSTLTIQRTQQEDSAVYLCASRPGVRETQYFGPGTRLLVL.

The V and J genes are TRBV19 and TRBJ2-5; D is unclear. Between the trimmed V and J ends, which lost 9 bases and 13 bases, there was a span of 12 bases. From germline, CDR1 is LNHDA and CDR2 SQIVND (reference sequence). The CDR3 is 9 residues long. CDR3 coding DNA: TGTGCCAGGCTCGTTCAAAGGTACTTC. Its protein is CARLVQRYF.

This chain joins TRBV7-9 and TRBJ1-5; D perhaps matches TRBD1 (5 bases). CDR3 size: 14 residues. Germline assignment: CDR1 SEHNR and CDR2 FQNEAQ (reference sequence). V was clipped by 8 bases and J by 10 bases, with 21 bases between them. CDR3 nucleotide sequence: TGTGCCAGCGGGATAGGGCAGGGTGGTAGTCCCCAGCATTTT. Protein: CASGIGQGGSPQHF.

The V and J genes are TRBV5-4 and TRBJ2-1; TRBD2 agrees at 11 bases. This CDR3 spans 19 amino acids. In germline, CDR1 is SGHNT, CDR2 YYREEE (reference sequence). The J segment lost 7 bases and the V segment lost 0 bases, leaving 15 bases of the junction unmatched. The CDR3 reads CASSLAEIAGGTIWNEQFF. The CDR3 DNA follows: TGTGCCAGCAGCTTGGCGGAGATAGCGGGAGGGACCATATGGAATGAGCAGTTCTTC.

This clone came up once. The CDR3 loop is CASSYLGADTQYF. The CDR3 DNA reads TGTGCCAGTAGTTATTTGGGTGCAGATACGCAGTATTTT. The rearrangement joins TRBV19 to TRBJ2-3; no clear D. With 5 bases removed from V and 4 bases from J, the gap between germline ends came to 10 bases. The CDR3 totals 13 residues. CDR1 and CDR2 (germline): LNHDA, SQIVND (reference sequence).